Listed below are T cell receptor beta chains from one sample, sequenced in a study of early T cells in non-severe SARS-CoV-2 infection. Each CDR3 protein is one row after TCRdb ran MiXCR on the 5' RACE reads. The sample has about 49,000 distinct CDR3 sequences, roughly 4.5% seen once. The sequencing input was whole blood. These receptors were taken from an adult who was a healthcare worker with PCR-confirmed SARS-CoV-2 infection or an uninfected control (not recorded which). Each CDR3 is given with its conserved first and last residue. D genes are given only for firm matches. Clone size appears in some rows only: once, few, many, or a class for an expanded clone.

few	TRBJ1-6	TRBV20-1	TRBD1	CSAYSDGTGYNSPLHF	TGCAGTGCTTATTCCGACGGGACAGGATATAATTCACCCCTCCACTTT
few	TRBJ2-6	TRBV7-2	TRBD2	CASSLTSGDSGANVLTF	TGTGCCAGCAGTCTAACTAGCGGGGACTCTGGGGCCAACGTCCTGACTTTC
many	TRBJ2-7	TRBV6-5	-	CASSYRGALEVYDQYF	TGTGCCAGCAGTTATAGGGGGGCACTCGAGGTCTACGATCAGTACTTC
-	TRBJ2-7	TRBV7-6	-	CASSLEDGSYEQYF	TGTGCCAGCAGCTTAGAGGACGGATCCTACGAGCAGTACTTC
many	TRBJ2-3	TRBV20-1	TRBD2	CSARDLGGSSTDTQYF	TGCAGTGCTAGAGATTTGGGGGGGTCCAGCACAGATACGCAGTATTTT
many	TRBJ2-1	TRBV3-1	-	CASSPRPGTFTYEQFF	TGTGCCAGCAGCCCCCGCCCCGGGACATTCACCTATGAGCAGTTCTTC
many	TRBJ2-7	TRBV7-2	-	CASSLAGTGPHDSYEQYF	TGTGCCAGCAGCTTAGCTGGGACGGGACCTCACGATTCCTACGAGCAGTACTTC
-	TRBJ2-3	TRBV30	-	CAWSVLHRGDTQYF	TGTGCCTGGAGTGTATTACATCGGGGAGATACGCAGTATTTT
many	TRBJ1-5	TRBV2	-	CASSSDRFNQPQHF	TGTGCCAGCAGTTCCGACAGGTTCAATCAGCCCCAGCATTTT
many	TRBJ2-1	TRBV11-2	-	CASSRGATYNEQFF	TGTGCCAGCAGCCGCGGTGCTACCTACAATGAGCAGTTCTTC
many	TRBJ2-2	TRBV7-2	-	CASSLFSSGTNTGELFF	TGTGCCAGCAGCTTATTCAGTTCAGGGACGAACACCGGGGAGCTGTTTTTT
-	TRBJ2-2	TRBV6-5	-	CASSLRPTGELFF	TGTGCCAGCAGTTTACGTCCTACCGGGGAGCTGTTTTTT
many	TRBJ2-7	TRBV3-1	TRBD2	CASSQDLVTGRREQYF	TGTGCCAGCAGCCAAGATTTGGTCACCGGGAGGAGGGAGCAGTACTTC
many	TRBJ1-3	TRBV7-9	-	CASSFQASGNTIYF	TGTGCCAGCAGCTTCCAGGCCTCTGGAAACACCATATATTTT
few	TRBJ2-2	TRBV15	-	CATSRDLTTGELFF	TGTGCCACCAGCAGAGATCTCACTACCGGGGAGCTGTTTTTT
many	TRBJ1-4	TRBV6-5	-	CASSFGQFNEKLFF	TGTGCCAGCAGTTTTGGACAGTTTAATGAAAAACTGTTTTTT
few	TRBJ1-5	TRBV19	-	CASKASQSNQPRHF	TGTGCCAGTAAAGCTTCACAGTCCAATCAGCCCCGGCATTTT
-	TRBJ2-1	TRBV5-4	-	CASSPASRSINEQFF	TGTGCCAGCAGCCCTGCTAGCCGGAGCATCAATGAGCAGTTCTTC
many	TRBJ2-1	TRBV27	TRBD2	CASGVLAVSYNEQFF	TGTGCCAGCGGCGTCCTAGCGGTCTCCTACAATGAGCAGTTCTTC
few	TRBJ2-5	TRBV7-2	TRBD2	CASSLGGLAGGQETQYF	TGTGCCAGCAGCTTAGGAGGGTTAGCGGGAGGCCAAGAGACCCAGTACTTC
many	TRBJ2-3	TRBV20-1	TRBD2	CSAGGSGSTDTQYF	TGCAGTGCCGGCGGTAGCGGGAGCACAGATACGCAGTATTTT
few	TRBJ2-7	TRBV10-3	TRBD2	CAISSSGRAGLQYF	TGTGCCATCAGTTCTAGCGGGAGGGCCGGTCTGCAGTACTTC
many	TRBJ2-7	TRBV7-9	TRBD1	CASSFSGTEYEQYF	TGTGCCAGCAGCTTCTCCGGGACAGAATACGAGCAGTACTTC
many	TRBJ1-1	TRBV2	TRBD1	CASRGQGNTEAFF	TGTGCCAGCAGAGGACAGGGGAACACTGAAGCTTTCTTT
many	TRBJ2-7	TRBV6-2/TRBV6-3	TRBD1	CASSQGEEQYF	TGTGCCAGCAGTCAGGGGGAAGAGCAGTACTTC
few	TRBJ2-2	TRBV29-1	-	CSVEATRPGELFF	TGCAGCGTTGAAGCTACTAGACCGGGGGAGCTGTTTTTT
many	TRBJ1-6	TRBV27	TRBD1	CASSQTGTGATSPLHF	TGTGCCAGCAGTCAGACCGGGACAGGGGCGACTTCACCCCTCCACTTT
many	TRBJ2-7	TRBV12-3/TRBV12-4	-	CASSFRDAAYEQYF	TGTGCCAGCAGTTTCCGGGACGCAGCCTACGAGCAGTACTTC
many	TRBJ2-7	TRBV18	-	CASSPRQGTPYEQYF	TGTGCCAGCTCACCACGCCAGGGGACTCCGTACGAGCAGTACTTC
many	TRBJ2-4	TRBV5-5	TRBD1	CASSSLPGQGTKNIQYF	TGTGCCAGCAGCTCACTACCGGGACAGGGAACCAAAAACATTCAGTACTTC
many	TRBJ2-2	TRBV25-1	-	CASSGGVLTGELFF	TGTGCCAGCAGTGGCGGGGTTCTCACCGGGGAGCTGTTTTTT
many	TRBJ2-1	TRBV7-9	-	CASSFLLENNEQFF	TGTGCCAGCAGCTTCCTTTTAGAAAACAATGAGCAGTTCTTC
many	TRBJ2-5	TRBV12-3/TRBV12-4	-	CASSFRSQETQYF	TGTGCCAGCAGTTTTCGCAGCCAAGAGACCCAGTACTTC
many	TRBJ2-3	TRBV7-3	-	CASSLGFTDTQYF	TGTGCCAGCAGCTTAGGATTCACAGATACGCAGTATTTT
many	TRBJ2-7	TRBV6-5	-	CASMDGGIRGTYEQYF	TGTGCCAGCATGGACGGGGGGATCAGGGGCACCTACGAGCAGTACTTC
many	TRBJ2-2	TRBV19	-	CASRQGGPMTGELFF	TGTGCCAGTAGGCAAGGCGGCCCGATGACCGGGGAGCTGTTTTTT
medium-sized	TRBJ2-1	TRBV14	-	CASSQVKGVIHEQFF	TGTGCCAGCAGCCAAGTCAAGGGGGTAATACATGAGCAGTTCTTC
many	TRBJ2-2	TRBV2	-	CASNGGPNTGELFF	TGTGCCAGCAACGGCGGCCCGAACACCGGGGAGCTGTTTTTT
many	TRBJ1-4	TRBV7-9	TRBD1	CASSSGQNNEKLFF	TGTGCCAGCAGCTCGGGACAGAATAATGAAAAACTGTTTTTT
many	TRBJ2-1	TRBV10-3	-	CAISMGYGEQFF	TGTGCCATCTCGATGGGATACGGTGAGCAGTTCTTC
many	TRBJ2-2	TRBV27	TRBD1	CASSQPGQGTTGELFF	TGTGCCAGCAGCCAGCCGGGACAGGGGACCACCGGGGAGCTGTTTTTT
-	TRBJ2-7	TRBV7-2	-	CASSLGQGELNEQYF	TGTGCCAGCAGCTTAGGCCAGGGAGAGCTTAACGAGCAGTACTTC
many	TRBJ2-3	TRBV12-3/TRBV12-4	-	CASSFGPLSTDTQYF	TGTGCCAGCAGTTTTGGACCGTTAAGCACAGATACGCAGTATTTT
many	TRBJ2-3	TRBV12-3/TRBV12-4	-	CASSLAGGHSTDTQYF	TGTGCCAGCAGTTTAGCCGGGGGCCATAGCACAGATACGCAGTATTTT
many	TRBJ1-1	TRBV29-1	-	CSGGSLGIEAFF	TGCAGCGGTGGCTCTCTGGGGATTGAAGCTTTCTTT
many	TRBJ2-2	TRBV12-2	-	CASRLIVARNTGELFF	TGTGCAAGTCGTCTAATAGTTGCTCGGAACACCGGGGAGCTGTTTTTT
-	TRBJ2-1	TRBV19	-	CASSHLGPESDEQFF	TGTGCCAGTAGTCATCTGGGACCGGAGAGCGATGAGCAGTTCTTC
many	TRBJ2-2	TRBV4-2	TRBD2	CASSLQGIPPGLAGINTGELFF	TGTGCCAGCAGCCTCCAAGGCATCCCCCCCGGACTAGCGGGGATTAACACCGGGGAGCTGTTTTTT
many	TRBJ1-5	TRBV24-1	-	CATSESRGSNQPQHF	TGTGCCACCAGTGAATCGCGAGGGAGCAATCAGCCCCAGCATTTT
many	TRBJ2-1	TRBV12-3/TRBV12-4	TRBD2	CASSLLDLAGAYNEQFF	TGTGCCAGCAGTTTGTTAGATCTAGCGGGAGCGTACAATGAGCAGTTCTTC
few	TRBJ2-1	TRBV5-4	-	CASSLEAPDNEQFF	TGTGCCAGCAGCTTGGAAGCTCCCGACAATGAGCAGTTCTTC
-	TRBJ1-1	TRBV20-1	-	CSAKLPGRTEAFF	TGCAGTGCTAAGCTGCCCGGGAGGACTGAAGCTTTCTTT
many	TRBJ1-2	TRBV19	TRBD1	CASSDPRTGANYGYTF	TGTGCCAGTAGTGACCCTAGGACAGGGGCGAACTATGGCTACACCTTC
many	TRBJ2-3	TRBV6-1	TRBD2	CASSEVLLAGPSTDTQYF	TGTGCCAGCAGTGAAGTGTTACTAGCGGGACCTAGCACAGATACGCAGTATTTT
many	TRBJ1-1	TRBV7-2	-	CASSLSWTQGGQPNPEAFF	TGTGCCAGCAGCCTAAGTTGGACCCAGGGCGGACAGCCGAACCCTGAAGCTTTCTTT
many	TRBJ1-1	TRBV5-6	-	CASSLVGVWTEAFF	TGTGCCAGCAGCCTAGTAGGGGTTTGGACTGAAGCTTTCTTT
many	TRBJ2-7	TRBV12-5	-	CASGLLGYEQYF	TGTGCTAGTGGTTTGCTGGGGTACGAGCAGTACTTC